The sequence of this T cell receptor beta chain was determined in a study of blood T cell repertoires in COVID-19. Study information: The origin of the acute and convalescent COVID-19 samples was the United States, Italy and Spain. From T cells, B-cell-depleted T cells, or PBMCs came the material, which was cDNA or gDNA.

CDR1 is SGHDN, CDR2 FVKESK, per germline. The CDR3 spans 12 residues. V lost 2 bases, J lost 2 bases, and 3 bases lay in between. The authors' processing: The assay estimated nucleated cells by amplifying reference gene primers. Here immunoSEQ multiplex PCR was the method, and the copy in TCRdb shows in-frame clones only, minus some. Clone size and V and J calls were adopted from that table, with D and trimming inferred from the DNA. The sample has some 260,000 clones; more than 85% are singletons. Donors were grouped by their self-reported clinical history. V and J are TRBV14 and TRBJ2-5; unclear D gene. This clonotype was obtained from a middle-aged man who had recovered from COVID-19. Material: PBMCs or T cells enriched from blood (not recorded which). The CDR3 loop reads CASSQLQETQYF. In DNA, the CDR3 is TGTGCCAGCAGCCAATTACAAGAGACCCAGTACTTC.